This paragraph covers one TCR beta chain sequence. Its antigen target is currently unknown. No base qualities exist here, and no much larger clone lies one base off it. These data originate in a study of blood T cell repertoires in COVID-19 (TCRdb year 2020). Context from the whole study: Samples from collaborators originated in the United States, Italy and Spain and spanned both the acute and convalescent phases of COVID-19. The repertoires were made available in a free public database intended to serve as a resource for research on the immune response to SARS-CoV-2. Where available, HLA class I and class II types were taken from metadata supplied by the sample provider and were not determined by assay-based typing. The dataset comprised deeply sampled blood TCRbeta repertoires from subjects exposed to, actively infected with, or recovered from COVID-19. The samples were drawn from the first 160 participants of the ongoing ImmuneRACE study and from 1,254 subjects provided by 6 global collaborators. The material from the prospective study consisted of cDNA or gDNA derived from T cells, B-cell-depleted T cells, or PBMCs. Nearly every sample came with metadata listing a de-identified subject ID, COVID-19 status, age in years and sex.

Enrolling through a virtual design, the prospective study's participants ranged in age from roughly 18 to 90 years and lived across 24 United States geographic areas. In the prospective study, participants were assigned to cohorts based on the clinical history participants reported in a screening survey and a study questionnaire. For ImmuneRACE Cohort 3, a participant was defined as recovered based on two consecutive negative NP/OP PCR tests, clearance by a healthcare professional, or resolution of symptoms. In the prospective study, whole blood, serum and a nasopharyngeal or oropharyngeal swab were collected from each participant by mobile phlebotomists. Over a roughly 2-month period, participants in the prospective study had the option of providing additional blood draws and questionnaires. Prospective study blood samples were shipped either frozen or at room temperature before DNA extraction.

Broad study findings and their caveats: The quantity of clinical and demographic metadata differed by source and by participant and was supplied without curation.

TCRbeta CDR3 regions were amplified from genomic DNA by means of the immunoSEQ Assay, a bias-controlled multiplex PCR. In the source study's methods: The number of nucleated cells in each sample was estimated from the amplification of reference gene primers within the assay. Sequence reads were collapsed and filtered to measure the absolute abundance of every unique TCRbeta CDR3 rearrangement. For each sample, productive Simpson clonality was calculated as the square root of Simpson's diversity index over productive rearrangements. Sourced from immuneACCESS, this table was stored by TCRdb with only in-frame sequences that have V and J called. A share of the clones is absent; for the studies checked, an unresolved V gene accounts for under half, and the remainder has no known explanation. V, J and clone size reflect that table, while D and trimming were determined from the DNA. The sample table holds roughly 250,000 clones, of which 86% were seen once. The ten largest make up more than 2% of the sample.

The sequenced sample consisted of PBMCs or T cells enriched from blood (not recorded which). This clonotype was obtained from a woman in her 50s who had recovered from COVID-19.

The CDR3 is CASSPTSGITYEQYF. Read as DNA, the sequence is TGTGCCAGCAGTCCGACTAGCGGGATTACCTACGAGCAGTACTTC. The chain is assembled from TRBV27 and TRBJ2-7; 11 junctional bases match TRBD2. The CDR3 numbers 15 residues from cysteine through phenylalanine. Solely the CDR3 DNA is kept, with 45 bases framed from the first base. From the germline V gene (reference sequence), CDR1 is MNHEY and CDR2 is SMNVEV. At the junction V is shortened by 5 bases and J by 2 bases; bases outside the gene matches: 5.